The text below deals with one T cell receptor beta chain. The data originate from a study of cytomegalovirus exposure and HLA in healthy donors. CDR3 length equals 13 residues. V lost 7 bases, J lost 6 bases, and 12 bases lay in between. The germline V gene has CDR1 MNHNY and CDR2 SVGAGI (reference sequence). The PCR was carried out with 60 Vbeta primers and 13 Jbeta primers. Some clones are missing from TCRdb's copy, which holds only in-frame ones; the method was immunoSEQ multiplex PCR. The data hold around 99,000 clones, with under 85% observed a single time. This receptor was taken from a woman between 50 and 59 years old in good health and CMV-seropositive. The sample was PBMCs. The chain combines TRBV6-6 with TRBJ2-2; D is possibly TRBD1 (5 bases). The CDR3 DNA follows: TGTGCCAGCACCAACGCCAGGGCCGGGGAGCTGTTTTTT. This codes for CASTNARAGELFF.